This TCR beta chain was sequenced for a study of shared clonotypes between healthy human individuals. Germline CDR1 and CDR2: SQVTM and ANQGSEA. The ends lost 4 bases at V and 9 bases at J; junction bases unmatched: 5. There are 12 residues in the CDR3. Study-wide points: Generation probabilities of non-shared clonotypes were lower (relative to those shared by all four donors).

As concerns this clone: The antigen is not known. Other DNA sequences from this sample encode an identical CDR3 as well.

Naive CD8 cells lacked CD45RO and underwent positive selection for CCR7, leaving out terminally differentiated effector memory CD45RA+ cells. Genomic DNA per cell subset filled all wells of several immunoSEQ plates. DNA at about 200 ng, about 30,000 T cell genomes, went into sorted-subset replicate PCRs. In the study's own analysis: ImmunoSEQ sequences covered only the junction and lacked quality scores; filtering therefore differed. Clones were sequenced by immunoSEQ multiplex PCR, and TCRdb holds only the in-frame ones, with some missing. V and J calls and clone size are given by that table; D and trimming were obtained from the DNA. The sample shows over 2 million clones, about 95% of them seen only once.

Sequencing used naive CD8+ T cells sorted from blood. This sequence originates from a man aged 18 to 30 in good health. The chain joins TRBV29-1 to TRBJ2-1; 8 nucleotides match TRBD1. CDR3 residues: CSVGQGAGEQFF. The DNA of the CDR3 is TGCAGCGTTGGGCAGGGGGCAGGTGAGCAGTTCTTC.